This T cell receptor (beta chain) was captured in a study of regulatory T cells in long-lasting Graves disease. Time point in this sample: newly diagnosed GD, antithyroid drugs for less than 3 months. Following extraction of RNA from PBMCs, that RNA was used to make the TCR library. Graves' disease diagnosis was established per American Thyroid Association guidelines. Study-wide points: The TCR repertoire of persistent Graves' patients was less diverse than that of newly diagnosed ones.

V lost 5 bases, J lost 2 bases, and 15 bases lay in between. The germline V gene has CDR1 SEHNR and CDR2 FQNEAQ (reference sequence). The CDR3 has 15 residues. Relying on iRepertoire HTBI primers and Arm-PCR of CDR3 regions, the team built TCR beta libraries. One entry per CDR3 protein, called by TCRdb with MiXCR from the multiplex PCR reads. The data contain roughly 520,000 distinct CDR3 sequences, more than 10% of them singletons. With regard to this clonotype: What it binds is unknown.

These data were also filed under a second study, of T cells in Graves' hyperthyroidism and ophthalmopathy.

The V call is TRBV7-9, the J call TRBJ1-1; no clear D gene. The TCR comes from a woman in her 30s with Graves disease. Sample: peripheral blood mononuclear cells (PBMCs), taken at new diagnosis, from a patient treated with antithyroid drugs. Here the CDR3 DNA reads TGTGCCAGCAGCCTACGACAAGAGGGAAACACTGAAGCTTTCTTT. This sequence encodes CASSLRQEGNTEAFF.